The 27 T cell receptor beta chains given below trace back to one sample, sequenced in a study of blood T cell repertoires in COVID-19. Here immunoSEQ multiplex PCR was the method, and the copy in TCRdb shows in-frame clones only, minus some. The sample contains 150,000 to 200,000 clones, more than 80% of which appear only once. Material: peripheral blood. Receptors were obtained from a woman aged 55-70 years with acute or convalescent COVID-19.

In its sample, this clone was seen once. V is TRBV30 and J is TRBJ1-1; D gene unclear. CDR3 length: 12 amino acids. The V gene's germline CDR1 is GTSNPN and CDR2 SVGIG (reference sequence). V dropped 4 bases and J dropped 0 bases, with 6 bases sitting between them. CDR3 region: CAWTVLNTEAFF. The CDR3 region has the DNA TGTGCCTGGACAGTTTTGAACACTGAAGCTTTCTTT.

This sequence joins TRBV25-1 and TRBJ1-2; D might be TRBD1 (5 bases). The CDR3 is 17 residues long. Per the germline V gene, CDR1 is MGHDK and CDR2 is SYGVNS. V was clipped by 0 bases and J by 2 bases, with 16 bases between them. The CDR3 spells CASSEYRGGAQNYGYTF. The CDR3 DNA sequence: TGTGCCAGCAGTGAATATAGGGGCGGCGCCCAGAACTATGGCTACACCTTC.

V is TRBV5-6 and J is TRBJ1-2; the match to TRBD1 covers 9 bases. This CDR3 contains 10 residues. Germline CDR1 reads SGHDT; CDR2 reads YYEEEE. After removal of 5 bases from V and 11 bases from J, the junction contained 1 base not matched to a gene. The CDR3 DNA sequence: TGTGCCAGCAGAGGACAGGGGTACACCTTC. Encoded protein: CASRGQGYTF.

This clone was seen a handful of times. J is TRBJ1-5 and V is TRBV5-5; 11 nucleotides line up with TRBD1. V was pared by 4 bases and J by 6 bases, with 6 bases of the junction left unmatched. The CDR3 loop spans 15 amino acids. CDR1 is SGHKS, CDR2 YYEKEE, per germline (reference sequence). The CDR3 sequence: CASSLRTGGFQPQHF. The CDR3 nucleotides read TGTGCCAGCAGCCTGCGGACAGGGGGCTTTCAGCCCCAGCATTTT.

The J gene is TRBJ2-1, the V gene TRBV11-1; TRBD2 matches 8 bases. Per the germline V gene, CDR1 is SGHAT and CDR2 is FQDESV (reference sequence). V trimming: 6 bases; J trimming: 0 bases; junction bases outside the gene matches: 7. This CDR3 is 16 amino acids long. In nucleotides, the CDR3 is TGTGCCAGCAGGGGACCCAGCGGGAGCTCCTACAATGAGCAGTTCTTC. It yields the protein CASRGPSGSSYNEQFF.

The rearrangement joins TRBV5-8 to TRBJ2-1, with D tentatively TRBD1 (5 bases). The ends were cut back, 0 bases at V and 3 bases at J, with 13 bases in the middle. CDR1 SGHTS and CDR2 YDEGEE come from the germline V gene. The CDR3 sequence is 16 residues long. In DNA, the CDR3 is TGTGCCAGCAGCTTGGACGGACAAGGACACTACAATGAGCAGTTCTTC. Its protein product is CASSLDGQGHYNEQFF.

This chain connects TRBV10-3 to TRBJ2-1; unclear D gene. CDR1 ENHRY and CDR2 SYGVKD come from the germline V gene. This CDR3 spans 16 amino acids. Between the trimmed V and J ends, which lost 0 bases and 4 bases, there was a span of 13 bases. This chain's CDR3 is CAISESGWRRYNEQFF. DNA of the CDR3: TGTGCCATCAGTGAGTCGGGCTGGCGTAGATACAATGAGCAGTTCTTC.

The J gene is TRBJ1-2, the V gene TRBV6-5; 11 bases line up with TRBD1. The germline V gene has CDR1 MNHEY and CDR2 SVGAGI. This CDR3 comprises 15 residues. V was clipped by 4 bases and J by 5 bases; unmatched bases: 6. The CDR3 loop reads CASSFSGTGGYGYTF. CDR3 in DNA: TGTGCCAGCAGTTTCTCCGGGACAGGGGGATATGGCTACACCTTC.

This clone was counted once. This sequence joins TRBV30 and TRBJ1-1; D is unresolved. Germline loops: CDR1 GTSNPN, CDR2 SVGIG (reference sequence). CDR3 length equals 12 residues. V gave up 1 base and J gave up 0 bases, with 3 bases separating them. The CDR3 region has the DNA TGTGCCTGGAGTGGCGTGAACACTGAAGCTTTCTTT. It is translated as CAWSGVNTEAFF.

This rearrangement joins TRBV6-6 to TRBJ1-3; TRBD1 matches at 7 bases. Germline lookup yields CDR1 MNHNY and CDR2 SVGAGI (reference sequence). J lost 1 base, V lost 4 bases, and 1 base had no gene match. The length of the CDR3 is 14 residues. CDR3 bases: TGTGCCAGCAGTTCGACAGGGTCTGGAAACACCATATATTTT. This translates into CASSSTGSGNTIYF.

This clone appeared once. The chain recombines TRBV28 with TRBJ1-3; D is perhaps TRBD1 (5 bases). V was shortened by 5 bases and J by 5 bases, with 13 bases between the two germline ends. This CDR3 has 14 residues. Germline CDR1 and CDR2: MDHEN and SYDVKM. This CDR3 reads CASSLQGLRNTIYF. CDR3 DNA sequence: TGTGCCAGCAGTCTTCAGGGACTCAGAAACACCATATATTTT.

This rearrangement joins TRBV3-1 (or the pseudogene TRBV3-2) to TRBJ1-2, with D possibly being TRBD1 (5 bases). V was pared by 3 bases and J by 5 bases, with 7 bases between. This CDR3 region has 12 residues. CDR1 is LGHDT, CDR2 YNNKEL, per germline (reference sequence). The CDR3 bases are TGTGCCAGCAGCCAGACAGATTATGGCTACACCTTC. This sequence encodes CASSQTDYGYTF.

The genes are TRBV28 and TRBJ1-1; 9 bases align to TRBD1. J lost 1 base, V lost 4 bases, and 10 bases had no gene match. Germline lookup yields CDR1 MDHEN and CDR2 SYDVKM. The CDR3 length is 17 residues. CDR3 DNA sequence: TGTGCCAGCAGTTCAGGGACAGGGAGGGGGGCGAACACTGAAGCTTTCTTT. Translating gives CASSSGTGRGANTEAFF.

This chain links TRBV5-5 with TRBJ1-4; 10 bases align to TRBD1. Germline-derived CDR1 and CDR2 are SGHKS and YYEKEE (reference sequence). V shed 4 bases, J shed 8 bases, and the junction held 5 bases outside the gene matches. The CDR3 spans 14 residues. The CDR3 DNA follows: TGTGCCAGCAGCGCGGACAGGGGGAGAGAAAAACTGTTTTTT. Amino acid sequence: CASSADRGREKLFF.

This sequence joins TRBV5-6 and TRBJ2-1; 7 bases align to TRBD1. This CDR3 is built from 16 residues. Germline lookup yields CDR1 SGHDT and CDR2 YYEEEE. V lost 7 bases, J lost 0 bases, and 10 bases stayed unmatched. The CDR3 DNA reads as TGTGCCAGCTTCCGAGACAGGGTAAGCTCCTACAATGAGCAGTTCTTC. As protein: CASFRDRVSSYNEQFF.

J is TRBJ2-5 and V is TRBV29-1, with 10 bases fitting TRBD2. Germline trimming cut 8 bases from V and 5 bases from J; bases unmatched to any gene: 14. Germline V lookup: CDR1 SQVTM, CDR2 ANQGSEA. The CDR3 is 15 amino acids. CDR3 loop: CSYSWSGRARETQYF. The CDR3 DNA is TGCAGCTACTCCTGGAGCGGGAGGGCCCGGGAGACCCAGTACTTC.

CDR3 region: CASSPQGALGETQYF. The CDR3 nucleotides read TGTGCCAGCAGCCCACAGGGGGCGCTCGGAGAGACCCAGTACTTC. V usage is TRBV7-9 and J usage is TRBJ2-5; TRBD1 matches at 9 bases. Germline V gene lookup returns CDR1 SEHNR and CDR2 FQNEAQ (reference sequence). The CDR3 has 15 residues. Losses at the gene ends were 5 bases for V and 4 bases for J; bases not matched to a gene: 8.

The chain is built from TRBV5-1 and TRBJ2-1; TRBD2 matches 10 bases. CDR1 is SGHRS, CDR2 YFSETQ, per germline. The CDR3 is 15 amino acids. The J segment lost 1 base and the V segment lost 4 bases, leaving 2 bases of the junction unmatched. CDR3 amino acids: CASSETSGSYNEQFF. Written as DNA, the CDR3 is TGCGCCAGCAGCGAGACTAGCGGGTCCTACAATGAGCAGTTCTTC.

The V gene is TRBV11-1, the J gene TRBJ2-1, with D unresolved. V was trimmed by 1 base and J by 8 bases, leaving 9 bases between them. The germline V gene encodes CDR1 SGHAT and CDR2 FQDESV (reference sequence). This CDR3 spans 13 amino acids. The CDR3 sequence is CASSLGPNHEQFF. The CDR3, as DNA: TGTGCCAGCAGCTTAGGGCCGAATCATGAGCAGTTCTTC.

The chain has TRBV28 and TRBJ1-2; 8 positions match TRBD1. CDR3 length: 15 amino acids. The J segment lost 5 bases and the V segment lost 2 bases, leaving 7 bases of the junction unmatched. CDR1 is MDHEN and CDR2 is SYDVKM in the germline V gene. The CDR3 sequence: CASSLGTGTVYGYTF. As DNA, the CDR3 is TGTGCCAGCAGTTTAGGGACAGGAACAGTATATGGCTACACCTTC.

The chain uses TRBV18 and TRBJ2-4; 10 bases line up with TRBD1. Germline CDR1 and CDR2: KGHSH and LQKENI. J was trimmed by 6 bases and V by 1 base; bases with no gene match: 9. CDR3 length equals 17 residues. The CDR3 loop is CASSPQRDRGPGNIQYF. The CDR3 DNA reads TGTGCCAGCTCACCACAAAGGGACAGGGGTCCCGGAAACATTCAGTACTTC.

A few counts support this clone. V gene TRBV18 combines with J gene TRBJ2-1, with 7 bases aligning to TRBD2. Germline trimming cut 2 bases from V and 13 bases from J; bases unmatched to any gene: 2. The V gene's germline CDR1 is KGHSH and CDR2 LQKENI. There are 11 residues in the CDR3. CDR3 nucleotides: TGTGCCAGCTCACCAAGAGCGGGACAGTTCTTC. Translated: CASSPRAGQFF.

This clone turned up a few times. J is TRBJ2-3 and V is TRBV10-3; 12 bases agree with TRBD2. The length of the CDR3 is 15 residues. The V and J ends lost 6 bases and 2 bases, in that order; junction bases with no gene match: 3. From germline, CDR1 is ENHRY and CDR2 SYGVKD. This CDR3 reads CAISTSGGLTDTQYF. The DNA of the CDR3 is TGTGCCATCAGCACTAGCGGGGGGCTCACAGATACGCAGTATTTT.

This clone was seen more than once but under ten times. The V and J genes are TRBV7-2 and TRBJ2-3; unclear D gene. Trimming stripped 4 bases from V and 2 bases from J, with 13 bases between. Germline-derived CDR1 and CDR2 are SGHTA and FQGNSA. CDR3 length equals 15 residues. The CDR3 is CASSSSVFFTDTQYF. The CDR3 DNA reads as TGTGCCAGCAGCTCGTCCGTCTTTTTCACAGATACGCAGTATTTT.

The chain recombines TRBV6-5 with TRBJ1-1; possible D gene TRBD1, 6 bases. The germline V and J ends were trimmed by 7 bases and 3 bases, with 15 bases remaining between them. The CDR3 runs to 14 residues. Germline CDR1 is MNHEY and CDR2 is SVGAGI. CDR3 sequence: CASTGHGYDTEAFF. The DNA of the CDR3 is TGTGCCAGCACGGGACACGGGTATGACACTGAAGCTTTCTTT.

The chain joins TRBV5-1 to TRBJ2-1, with TRBD2 matching 13 bases. Germline lookup yields CDR1 SGHRS and CDR2 YFSETQ. Trimming cost V 3 bases and J 6 bases; bases outside gene matches: 9. CDR3 length: 17 amino acids. CDR3 in DNA: TGCGCCAGCAGCTCTGCGCGGACTAGCGGGAGCCCCAATGAGCAGTTCTTC. It yields the protein CASSSARTSGSPNEQFF.

The V and J genes are TRBV5-1 and TRBJ1-4, with TRBD1 identical over 9 bases. The CDR3 loop spans 15 amino acids. V lost 4 bases, J lost 5 bases, and 6 bases stayed unmatched. Germline values: CDR1 SGHRS, CDR2 YFSETQ. CDR3 sequence (DNA): TGCGCCAGCAGCCCGGTGGGGACAGGGAATGAAAAACTGTTTTTT. Amino acids: CASSPVGTGNEKLFF.